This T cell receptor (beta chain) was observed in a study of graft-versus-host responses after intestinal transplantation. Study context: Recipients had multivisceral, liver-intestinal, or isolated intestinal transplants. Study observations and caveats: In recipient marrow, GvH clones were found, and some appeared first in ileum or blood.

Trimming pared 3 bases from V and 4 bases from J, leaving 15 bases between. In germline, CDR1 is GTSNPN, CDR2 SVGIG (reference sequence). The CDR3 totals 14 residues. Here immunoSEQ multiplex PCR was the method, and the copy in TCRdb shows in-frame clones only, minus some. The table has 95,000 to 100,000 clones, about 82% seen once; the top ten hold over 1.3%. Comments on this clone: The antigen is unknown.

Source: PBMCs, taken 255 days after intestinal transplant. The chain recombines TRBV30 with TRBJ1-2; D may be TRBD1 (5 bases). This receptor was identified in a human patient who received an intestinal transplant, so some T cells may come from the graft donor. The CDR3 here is CAWRETGTLYGYTF. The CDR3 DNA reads TGTGCCTGGAGAGAAACCGGGACCCTCTATGGCTACACCTTC.